A selection of T cell receptor beta chains follows, all from one sample in a study of T cell changes during pregnancy in multiple sclerosis. The data were produced by immunoSEQ multiplex PCR, yet TCRdb's version contains in-frame clones alone and is incomplete. The profile shows some 80,000 clones, about 96% of them singletons. The input for sequencing was peripheral blood, taken in the second trimester of pregnancy. These receptors originate from a female donor with multiple sclerosis, enrolled in a pregnancy study. Both conserved end residues are part of each CDR3. A D gene is named only where the DNA matches it firmly. Size is omitted from some rows. Given values are once, few, many or a class for expanded clones.

CDR3aa: CASSYRGISGNTIYF
CDR3nt: TGTGCCAGCAGTTACAGGGGAATCTCTGGAAACACCATATATTTT
abundance: .
v_gene: TRBV28
d_gene: TRBD1
j_gene: TRBJ1-3

CDR3aa: CASSLSPWGSGRPNTGELFF
CDR3nt: TGTGCCAGCAGTTTATCCCCCTGGGGTAGCGGGAGACCGAACACCGGGGAGCTGTTTTTT
abundance: .
v_gene: TRBV28
d_gene: TRBD2
j_gene: TRBJ2-2

CDR3aa: CASSFGFSRLGSYNEQFF
CDR3nt: TGTGCCAGCAGTTTCGGGTTTTCTAGGCTGGGCTCCTACAATGAGCAGTTCTTC
abundance: .
v_gene: TRBV27
d_gene: .
j_gene: TRBJ2-1

CDR3aa: CASSPPRLAGAREQFF
CDR3nt: TGTGCCAGCAGTCCGCCTCGACTAGCGGGAGCTCGGGAGCAGTTCTTC
abundance: .
v_gene: TRBV27
d_gene: TRBD2
j_gene: TRBJ2-1

CDR3aa: CASRSNRELFF
CDR3nt: TGTGCCAGTAGATCCAATCGGGAGCTGTTTTTT
abundance: .
v_gene: TRBV19
d_gene: .
j_gene: TRBJ2-2

CDR3aa: CASSLGSNKETQYF
CDR3nt: TGTGCCAGCAGCTTGGGGAGTAATAAAGAGACCCAGTACTTC
abundance: .
v_gene: TRBV5-4
d_gene: .
j_gene: TRBJ2-5

CDR3aa: CASSTGVGGNTIYF
CDR3nt: TGTGCCAGCAGCACCGGGGTCGGTGGAAACACCATATATTTT
abundance: .
v_gene: TRBV9
d_gene: .
j_gene: TRBJ1-3

CDR3aa: CASSELGLAGAYEQYF
CDR3nt: TGTGCCAGCAGTGAATTAGGGCTAGCGGGGGCCTACGAGCAGTACTTC
abundance: .
v_gene: TRBV25-1
d_gene: TRBD2
j_gene: TRBJ2-7

CDR3aa: CAAGGQLNTEAFF
CDR3nt: TGTGCCGCGGGCGGGCAATTGAACACTGAAGCTTTCTTT
abundance: .
v_gene: TRBV28
d_gene: .
j_gene: TRBJ1-1

CDR3aa: CASSLVGTSGRRFF
CDR3nt: TGTGCCAGCAGCTTAGTGGGAACTAGCGGGAGACGGTTCTTC
abundance: .
v_gene: TRBV7-2
d_gene: TRBD2
j_gene: TRBJ2-1

CDR3aa: CARSSCETGIVGNTIYF
CDR3nt: TGTGCCAGAAGCTCCTGCGAGACAGGGATCGTCGGAAACACCATATATTTT
abundance: .
v_gene: TRBV5-3
d_gene: TRBD1
j_gene: TRBJ1-3

CDR3aa: CASSPPGGFSGTQYF
CDR3nt: TGCGCCAGCAGCCCACCGGGCGGGTTCTCCGGGACCCAGTACTTC
abundance: .
v_gene: TRBV5-1
d_gene: .
j_gene: TRBJ2-5

CDR3aa: CASSRRGPGELFF
CDR3nt: TGTGCCAGCAGCCGCAGGGGGCCAGGGGAGCTGTTTTTT
abundance: few
v_gene: TRBV7-6
d_gene: TRBD1
j_gene: TRBJ2-2

CDR3aa: CASRTSPFAGYEQYF
CDR3nt: TGTGCCAGTAGGACCTCTCCATTCGCGGGTTACGAGCAGTACTTC
abundance: .
v_gene: TRBV19
d_gene: .
j_gene: TRBJ2-7

CDR3aa: CASSSGLPEQYF
CDR3nt: TGTGCCAGCAGCTCAGGACTTCCCGAGCAGTATTTT
abundance: .
v_gene: TRBV7-8
d_gene: .
j_gene: TRBJ2-3